Listed below are T cell receptor beta chains from one sample, sequenced in a study of CD8 T cell repertoires and HIV-1 epitope variants. Profiled with immunoSEQ multiplex PCR; TCRdb holds only in-frame clones, not every one. Here the sample spans some 100,000 clones, roughly 81% being singletons. The sample consisted of uncultured baseline CD8+ T cells from peripheral blood mononuclear cells (PBMCs). Receptors were obtained from a male donor with HIV. CDR3s include the opening cysteine and the closing phenylalanine or tryptophan. A D gene is named only where the DNA matches it firmly. Size values are once, few and many counts, or a class for expanded clones, and some rows have none.

size	D	V	J	CDR3	DNA
.	TRBD2	TRBV9	TRBJ2-3	CASSVMVGGGSDTQYF	TGTGCCAGCAGCGTAATGGTTGGCGGGGGGTCAGATACGCAGTATTTT
.	.	TRBV15	TRBJ2-7	CATTHEQYF	TGTGCCACCACCCACGAGCAGTACTTC
.	.	TRBV7-2	TRBJ1-5	CASSLEGDSNQPQHF	TGTGCCAGCAGCTTAGAGGGTGATAGCAATCAGCCCCAGCATTTT
.	.	TRBV28	TRBJ1-1	CASSQLLAGNTEAFF	TGTGCCAGCAGTCAACTCCTCGCAGGGAACACTGAAGCTTTCTTT
.	TRBD1	TRBV7-2	TRBJ1-6	CASSSTGGASPLHF	TGTGCCAGCAGCTCCACAGGGGGGGCTTCACCCCTCCACTTT
once	TRBD1	TRBV5-1	TRBJ1-4	CASSAQGKKLFF	TGCGCCAGCAGCGCACAGGGGAAAAAACTGTTTTTT
.	TRBD1	TRBV5-4	TRBJ1-2	CASSWQETGLGYTF	TGTGCCAGCAGCTGGCAGGAGACAGGGCTCGGCTACACCTTC
.	.	TRBV6-5	TRBJ2-1	CATQGDLSSYNEQFF	TGTGCCACCCAAGGGGACTTGAGCTCCTACAATGAGCAGTTCTTC
.	.	TRBV10-3	TRBJ1-2	CAINLGGVGYTF	TGTGCCATCAATTTGGGGGGCGTGGGCTACACCTTC
.	.	TRBV30	TRBJ1-6	CAWSGSSYNSPLHF	TGTGCCTGGAGTGGCAGCTCCTATAATTCACCCCTCCACTTT
.	.	TRBV9	TRBJ2-1	CASSVGGETEQFF	TGTGCCAGCAGCGTAGGTGGTGAAACGGAGCAGTTCTTC